What follows describes a single T cell receptor beta chain. The antigen it binds to is not known. No base-level quality is on record; no much larger clone is a single base apart. The receptor library was made with the immunoSEQ multiplex PCR assay. TCRdb stores this immuneACCESS table with in-frame sequences only. Part of the clones is absent; in the studies checked, under half of the shortfall reflects unresolved V genes, and no reason is known for the rest. The sample contains 60,000 to 80,000 clones, under 90% of them found a single time. The ten top clones hold 4% to 5.5% of the sample. The source of the sample is a study of technical replicates of blood from a few donors (dated by TCRdb to about 2017). The CDR3 goes from the cysteine to the phenylalanine over 16 residues. Of the read, only the CDR3 DNA is kept; its 48 bases are in frame from base 1. V lost 3 bases and J lost 7 bases, and the count of bases not matched to a germline gene is 12. CDR1 and CDR2 are drawn from the germline V gene (reference sequence): LNHDA, SQIVND.

Material for sequencing was PBMCs. The chain is made from TRBV19 and TRBJ1-5; 7 bases in the middle match TRBD1. The sequence derives from a human donor in good health. Some clones in this sample may be carry-over from other donors' samples. CDR3 loop: CASSIDRADFQQPQHF. Here is the DNA: TGTGCCAGTAGTATCGACAGGGCCGATTTCCAGCAGCCCCAGCATTTT.